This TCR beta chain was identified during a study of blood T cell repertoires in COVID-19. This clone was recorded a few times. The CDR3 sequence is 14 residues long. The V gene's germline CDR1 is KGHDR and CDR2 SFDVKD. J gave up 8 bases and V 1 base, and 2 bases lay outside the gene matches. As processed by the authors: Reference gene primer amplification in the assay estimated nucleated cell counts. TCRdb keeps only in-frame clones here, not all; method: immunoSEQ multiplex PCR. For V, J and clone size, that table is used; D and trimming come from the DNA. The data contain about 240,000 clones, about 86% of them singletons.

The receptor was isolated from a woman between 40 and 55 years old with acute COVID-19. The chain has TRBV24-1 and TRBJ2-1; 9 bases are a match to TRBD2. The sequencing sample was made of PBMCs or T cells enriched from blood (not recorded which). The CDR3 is CATSDLGGRDEQFF. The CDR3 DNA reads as TGTGCCACCAGTGATTTAGGCGGGAGGGATGAGCAGTTCTTC.